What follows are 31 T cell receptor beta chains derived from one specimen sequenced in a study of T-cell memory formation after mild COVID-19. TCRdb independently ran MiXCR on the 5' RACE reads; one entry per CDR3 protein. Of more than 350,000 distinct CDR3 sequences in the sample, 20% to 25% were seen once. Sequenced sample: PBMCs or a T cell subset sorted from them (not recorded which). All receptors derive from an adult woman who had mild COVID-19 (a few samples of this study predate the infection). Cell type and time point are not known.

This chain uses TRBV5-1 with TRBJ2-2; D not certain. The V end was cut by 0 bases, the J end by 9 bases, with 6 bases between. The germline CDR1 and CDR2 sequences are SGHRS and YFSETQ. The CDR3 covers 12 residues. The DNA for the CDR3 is TGCGCCAGCAGCTTGGTTGGGCGGGAGCTGTTTTTT. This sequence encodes CASSLVGRELFF.

CDR3: CASIKRQGGEQYF. The CDR3 DNA is TGTGCCAGCATCAAGCGCCAAGGGGGCGAGCAGTACTTC. The rearrangement joins TRBV6-5 to TRBJ2-7, with D perhaps matching TRBD1 (6 bases). Per germline, CDR1 MNHEY and CDR2 SVGAGI. Between the trimmed V and J ends, which lost 7 bases and 6 bases, there was a span of 16 bases. CDR3 size: 13 residues.

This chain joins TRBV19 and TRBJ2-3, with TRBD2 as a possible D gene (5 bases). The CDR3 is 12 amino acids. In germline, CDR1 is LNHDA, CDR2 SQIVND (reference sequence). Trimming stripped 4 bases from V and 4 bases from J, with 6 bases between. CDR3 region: CASSKLADTQYF. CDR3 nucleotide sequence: TGTGCCAGTAGTAAACTAGCAGATACGCAGTATTTT.

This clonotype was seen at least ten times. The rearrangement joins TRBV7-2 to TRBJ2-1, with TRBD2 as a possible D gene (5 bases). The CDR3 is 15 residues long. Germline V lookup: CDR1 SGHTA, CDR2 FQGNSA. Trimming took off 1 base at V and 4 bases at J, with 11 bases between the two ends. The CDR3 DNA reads TGTGCCAGCAGCTTAGGAGCTAGCCCATACAATGAGCAGTTCTTC. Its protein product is CASSLGASPYNEQFF.

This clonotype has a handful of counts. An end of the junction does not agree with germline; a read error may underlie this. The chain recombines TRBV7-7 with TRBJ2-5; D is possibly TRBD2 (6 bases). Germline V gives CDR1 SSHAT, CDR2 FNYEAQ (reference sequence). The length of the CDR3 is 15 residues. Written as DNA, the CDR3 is TGTGCTAGCAGCCCCGAGGACTACCCTGGGGGAGCCCAGTACTTC. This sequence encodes CASSPEDYPGGAQYF.

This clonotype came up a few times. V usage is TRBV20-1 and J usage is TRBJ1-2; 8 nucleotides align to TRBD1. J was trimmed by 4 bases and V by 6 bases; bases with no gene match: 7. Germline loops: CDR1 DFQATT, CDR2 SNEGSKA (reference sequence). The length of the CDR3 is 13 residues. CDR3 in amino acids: CSAPDREVYGYTF. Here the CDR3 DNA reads TGCAGTGCACCGGACAGGGAGGTCTATGGCTACACCTTC.

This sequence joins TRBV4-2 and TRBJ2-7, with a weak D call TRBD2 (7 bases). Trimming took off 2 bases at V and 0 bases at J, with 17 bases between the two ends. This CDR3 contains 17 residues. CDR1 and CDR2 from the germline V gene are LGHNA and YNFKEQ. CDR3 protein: CASSQLTSGGPSYEQYF. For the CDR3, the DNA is TGTGCCAGCAGCCAACTAACTTCGGGGGGCCCCTCCTACGAGCAGTACTTC.

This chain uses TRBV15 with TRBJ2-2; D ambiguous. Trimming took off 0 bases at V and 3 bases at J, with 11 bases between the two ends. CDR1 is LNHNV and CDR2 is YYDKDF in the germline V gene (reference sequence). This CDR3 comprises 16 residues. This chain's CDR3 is CATSRELRSYTGELFF. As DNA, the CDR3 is TGTGCCACCAGCAGAGAGCTACGGTCGTACACCGGGGAGCTGTTTTTT.

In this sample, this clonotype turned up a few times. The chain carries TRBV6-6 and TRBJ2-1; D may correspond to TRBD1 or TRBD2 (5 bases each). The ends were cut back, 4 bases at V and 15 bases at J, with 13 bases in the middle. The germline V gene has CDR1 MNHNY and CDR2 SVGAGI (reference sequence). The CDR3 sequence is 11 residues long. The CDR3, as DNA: TGTGCCAGCAGTTTCGACAGACTAACGTTCTTC. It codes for CASSFDRLTFF.

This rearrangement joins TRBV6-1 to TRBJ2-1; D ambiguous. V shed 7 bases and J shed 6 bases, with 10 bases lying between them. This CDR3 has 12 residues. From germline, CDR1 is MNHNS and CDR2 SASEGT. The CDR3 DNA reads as TGTGCCAGCACGCACTACTCCAATGAGCAGTTCTTC. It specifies CASTHYSNEQFF.

CDR3 region: CASSATGVNEQYF. CDR3 DNA sequence: TGCGCCAGCAGCGCAACAGGGGTTAACGAGCAGTACTTC. The chain uses TRBV5-1 and TRBJ2-7; TRBD1 matches 7 bases. The length of the CDR3 is 13 residues. Germline CDR1 and CDR2: SGHRS and YFSETQ. With 4 bases clipped from V and 5 bases from J, the junction kept 6 bases outside the gene matches.

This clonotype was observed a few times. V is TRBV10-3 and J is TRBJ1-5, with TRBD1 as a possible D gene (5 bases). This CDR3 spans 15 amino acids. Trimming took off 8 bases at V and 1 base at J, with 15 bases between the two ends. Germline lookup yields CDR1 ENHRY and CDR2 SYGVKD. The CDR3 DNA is TGTGCCATCGCCCAGGGACTTGAAAGCAATCAGCCCCAGCATTTT. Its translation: CAIAQGLESNQPQHF.

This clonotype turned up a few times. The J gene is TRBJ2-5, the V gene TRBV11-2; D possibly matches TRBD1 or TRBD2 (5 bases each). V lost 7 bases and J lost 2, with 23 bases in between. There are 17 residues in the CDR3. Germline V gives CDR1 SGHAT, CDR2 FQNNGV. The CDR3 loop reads CASTLGYSGTPQETQYF. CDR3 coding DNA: TGTGCCAGCACCCTAGGGTACTCGGGGACCCCTCAAGAGACCCAGTACTTC.

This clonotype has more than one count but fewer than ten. The CDR3 here is CASSRANYEQYF. As DNA, the CDR3 is TGTGCCAGCAGCCGGGCCAACTACGAGCAGTACTTC. The J gene is TRBJ2-7, the V gene TRBV7-2; D is unclear. V was clipped by 5 bases and J by 3 bases, with 8 bases between them. CDR1 and CDR2 (germline): SGHTA, FQGNSA. The CDR3 extends over 12 amino acids.

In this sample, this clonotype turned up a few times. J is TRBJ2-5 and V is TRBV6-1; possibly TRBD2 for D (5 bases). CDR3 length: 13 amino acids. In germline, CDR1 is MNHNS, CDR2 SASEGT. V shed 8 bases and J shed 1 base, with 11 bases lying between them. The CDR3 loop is CASGAVLQETQYF. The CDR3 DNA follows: TGTGCCAGCGGAGCGGTCCTCCAAGAGACCCAGTACTTC.

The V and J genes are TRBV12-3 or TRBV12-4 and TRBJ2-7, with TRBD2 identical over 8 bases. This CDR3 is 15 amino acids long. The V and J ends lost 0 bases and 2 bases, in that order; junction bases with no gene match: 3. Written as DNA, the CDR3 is TGTGCCAGCAGTTTAGCGGGACTAGGGGCCTACGAGCAGTACTTC. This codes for CASSLAGLGAYEQYF.

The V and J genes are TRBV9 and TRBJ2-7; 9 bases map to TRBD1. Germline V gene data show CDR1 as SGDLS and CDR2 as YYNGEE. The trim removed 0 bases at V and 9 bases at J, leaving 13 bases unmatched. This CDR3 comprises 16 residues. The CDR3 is CASSVEPGTGRFGQYF. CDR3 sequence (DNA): TGTGCCAGCAGCGTAGAACCCGGGACAGGGAGGTTCGGGCAGTACTTC. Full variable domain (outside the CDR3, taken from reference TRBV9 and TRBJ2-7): DSGVTQTPKHLITATGQRVTLRCSPRSGDLSVYWYQQSLDQGLQFLIQYYNGEERAKGNILERFSAQQFPDLHSELNLSSLELGDSALYFCASSVEPGTGRFGQYFGPGTRLTVT.

CDR3 sequence: CATSGGGVVETQYF. The CDR3 DNA is TGTGCCACCAGTGGGGGGGGAGTGGTTGAGACCCAGTACTTC. This chain uses TRBV24-1 with TRBJ2-5; 7 bases map to TRBD2. Germline CDR1 KGHDR, CDR2 SFDVKD. The CDR3 has 14 amino acids. V dropped 5 bases and J dropped 5; count of bases not matched to a gene: 7.

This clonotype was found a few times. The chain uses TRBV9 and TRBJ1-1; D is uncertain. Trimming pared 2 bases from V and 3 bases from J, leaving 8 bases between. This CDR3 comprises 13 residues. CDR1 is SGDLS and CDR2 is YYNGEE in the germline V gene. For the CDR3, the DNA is TGTGCCAGCAGCGTCGGGAGCTACACTGAAGCTTTCTTT. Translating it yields CASSVGSYTEAFF.

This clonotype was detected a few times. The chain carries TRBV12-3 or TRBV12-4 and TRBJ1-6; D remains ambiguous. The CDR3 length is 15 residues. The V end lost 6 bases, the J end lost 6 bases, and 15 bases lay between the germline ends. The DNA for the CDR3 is TGTGCCAGCAGCCACCAACGGACCCCTAATTCACCCCTCCACTTT. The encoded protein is CASSHQRTPNSPLHF.

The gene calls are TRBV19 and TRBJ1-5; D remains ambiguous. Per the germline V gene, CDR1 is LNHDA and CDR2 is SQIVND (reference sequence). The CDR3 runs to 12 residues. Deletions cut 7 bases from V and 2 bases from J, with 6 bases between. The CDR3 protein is CASKGGNQPQHF. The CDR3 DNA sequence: TGTGCCAGTAAAGGCGGCAATCAGCCCCAGCATTTT. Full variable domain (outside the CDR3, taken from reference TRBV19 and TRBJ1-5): DGGITQSPKYLFRKEGQNVTLSCEQNLNHDAMYWYRQDPGQGLRLIYYSQIVNDFQKGDIAEGYSVSREKKESFPLTVTSAQKNPTAFYLCASKGGNQPQHFGDGTRLSIL.

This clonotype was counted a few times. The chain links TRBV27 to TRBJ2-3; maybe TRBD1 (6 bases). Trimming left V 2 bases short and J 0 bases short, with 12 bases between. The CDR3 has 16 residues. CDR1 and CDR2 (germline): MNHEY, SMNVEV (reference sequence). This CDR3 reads CASSLTGLGSTDTQYF. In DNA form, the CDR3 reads TGTGCCAGCAGTTTAACAGGGCTGGGTAGCACAGATACGCAGTATTTT.

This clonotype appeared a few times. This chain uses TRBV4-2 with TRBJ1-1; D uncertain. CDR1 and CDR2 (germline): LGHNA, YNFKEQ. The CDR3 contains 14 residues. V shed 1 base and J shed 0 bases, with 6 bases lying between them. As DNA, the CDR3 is TGTGCCAGCAGCCAAGTGTCGCTGAACACTGAAGCTTTCTTT. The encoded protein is CASSQVSLNTEAFF.

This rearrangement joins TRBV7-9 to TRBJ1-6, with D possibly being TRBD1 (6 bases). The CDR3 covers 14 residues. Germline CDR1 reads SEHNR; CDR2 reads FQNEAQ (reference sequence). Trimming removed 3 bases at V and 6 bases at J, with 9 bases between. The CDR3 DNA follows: TGTGCCAGCAGCTTCGCAGGGGTTAATTCACCCCTCCACTTT. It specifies CASSFAGVNSPLHF. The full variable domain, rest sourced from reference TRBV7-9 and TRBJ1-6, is DTGVSQNPRHKITKRGQNVTFRCDPISEHNRLYWYRQTLGQGPEFLTYFQNEAQLEKSRLLSDRFSAERPKGSFSTLEIQRTEQGDSAMYLCASSFAGVNSPLHFGNGTRLTVT.

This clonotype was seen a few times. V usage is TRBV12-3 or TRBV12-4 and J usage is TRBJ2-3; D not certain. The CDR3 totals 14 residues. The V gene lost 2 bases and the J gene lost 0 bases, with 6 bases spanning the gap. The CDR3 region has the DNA TGTGCCAGCAGTTTAACAAGGAGCACAGATACGCAGTATTTT. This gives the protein CASSLTRSTDTQYF.

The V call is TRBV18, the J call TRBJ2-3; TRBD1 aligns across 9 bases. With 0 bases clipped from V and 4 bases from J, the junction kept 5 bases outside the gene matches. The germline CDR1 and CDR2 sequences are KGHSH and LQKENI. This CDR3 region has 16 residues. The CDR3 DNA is TGTGCCAGCTCACCACCGGGACAGGGTTTTGCAGATACGCAGTATTTT. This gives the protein CASSPPGQGFADTQYF.

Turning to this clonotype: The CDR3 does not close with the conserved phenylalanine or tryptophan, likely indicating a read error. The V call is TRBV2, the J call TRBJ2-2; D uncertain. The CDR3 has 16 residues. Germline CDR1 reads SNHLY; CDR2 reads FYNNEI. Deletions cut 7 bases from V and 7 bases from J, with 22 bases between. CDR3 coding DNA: TGTGCCAGCACTAACGAGGCCCCTAGGCCCATCGGGGAGCTGTTTATT. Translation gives CASTNEAPRPIGELFI.

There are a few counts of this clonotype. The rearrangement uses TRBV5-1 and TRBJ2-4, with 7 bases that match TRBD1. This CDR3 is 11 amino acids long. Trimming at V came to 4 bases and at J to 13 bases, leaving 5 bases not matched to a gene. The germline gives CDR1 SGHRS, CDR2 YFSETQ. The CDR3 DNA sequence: TGCGCCAGCAGCATCACAGGGGAACAGTACTTC. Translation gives CASSITGEQYF.

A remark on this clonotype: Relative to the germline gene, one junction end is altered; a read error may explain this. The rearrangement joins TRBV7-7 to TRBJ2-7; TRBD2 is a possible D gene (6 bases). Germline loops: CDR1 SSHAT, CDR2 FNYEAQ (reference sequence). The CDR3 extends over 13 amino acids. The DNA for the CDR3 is TGTGCTAGCAGCCCTGGGACTTTCTACGAGCAGTACTTC. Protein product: CASSPGTFYEQYF.

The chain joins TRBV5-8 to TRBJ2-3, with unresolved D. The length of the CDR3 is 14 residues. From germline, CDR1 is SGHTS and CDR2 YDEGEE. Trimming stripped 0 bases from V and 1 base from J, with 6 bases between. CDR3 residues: CASSLDWGTDTQYF. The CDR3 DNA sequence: TGTGCCAGCAGCTTGGATTGGGGCACAGATACGCAGTATTTT.

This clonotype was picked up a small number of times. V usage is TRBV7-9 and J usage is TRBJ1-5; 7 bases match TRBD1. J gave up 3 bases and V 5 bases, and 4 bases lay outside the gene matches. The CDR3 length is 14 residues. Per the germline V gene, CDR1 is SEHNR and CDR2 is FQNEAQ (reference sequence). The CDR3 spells CASSRDRYNQPQHF. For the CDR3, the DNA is TGTGCCAGCAGCCGGGACAGATACAATCAGCCCCAGCATTTT.